This passage covers 13 T cell receptor beta chains from one sample sequenced in a study of shared clonotypes between healthy human individuals. Sequenced by immunoSEQ multiplex PCR; TCRdb stores in-frame clones only, minus some. The repertoire holds about 2.4 million clones, with roughly 92% as singletons. Sequenced input: naive CD4+ T cells sorted from blood. As for subset: CD45RA+ positively selected. The receptors derive from a man aged 18 to 29 in good health.

The gene calls are TRBV4-3 and TRBJ1-2, with TRBD1 as a possible D gene (5 bases). V lost 3 bases, J lost 4 bases, and 21 bases lay in between. CDR1 and CDR2 from the germline V gene are LGHNA and YSLEER. CDR3 length equals 17 residues. The CDR3 reads CASSQEVGAGLSYGYTF. CDR3 DNA: TGCGCCAGCAGCCAGGAGGTTGGGGCAGGCCTTTCCTATGGCTACACCTTC.

The chain recombines TRBV5-4 with TRBJ2-2; D gene ambiguous. Germline values: CDR1 SGHNT, CDR2 YYREEE (reference sequence). The CDR3 has 13 residues. Trimming pared 6 bases from V and 5 bases from J, leaving 11 bases between. The CDR3 region has the DNA TGTGCCAGCACCGTTGGGTGGACCGGGGAGCTGTTTTTT. This sequence encodes CASTVGWTGELFF.

V usage is TRBV2 and J usage is TRBJ1-6; 10 positions agree with TRBD1. Germline V gene lookup returns CDR1 SNHLY and CDR2 FYNNEI. CDR3 length: 15 amino acids. J was trimmed by 3 bases and V by 8 bases; bases with no gene match: 4. CDR3 in DNA: TGTGCCAGCCGCGGGGACAGGGGCTATAATTCACCCCTCCACTTT. This gives the protein CASRGDRGYNSPLHF.

The V and J genes are TRBV6-1 and TRBJ2-1; D might be TRBD1 (6 bases). The CDR3 consists of 14 residues. Germline CDR1 MNHNS, CDR2 SASEGT. V gave up 5 bases and J gave up 4 bases, with 12 bases separating them. In DNA, the CDR3 is TGTGCCAGCAGTTTTCAACAGGGATACAATGAGCAGTTCTTC. Protein product: CASSFQQGYNEQFF.

The chain joins TRBV5-5 to TRBJ2-5; D is perhaps TRBD1 (6 bases). V lost 4 bases and J lost 0, with 22 bases in between. This CDR3 has 18 residues. In germline, CDR1 is SGHKS, CDR2 YYEKEE (reference sequence). CDR3 in DNA: TGTGCCAGCAGCCTGGGGACACTTTCCCCTATGTACCAAGAGACCCAGTACTTC. This translates into CASSLGTLSPMYQETQYF.

The rearrangement uses TRBV30 and TRBJ1-6; 7 bases line up with TRBD1. This CDR3 has 13 residues. The V gene end was trimmed by 5 bases and the J gene end by 8 bases; junction bases not matched to a gene: 6. CDR1 and CDR2 from the germline V gene are GTSNPN and SVGIG (reference sequence). CDR3 sequence reads: CAWDPTGDSPLHF. As DNA, the CDR3 is TGTGCCTGGGACCCAACAGGGGATTCACCCCTCCACTTT.

The J gene is TRBJ2-7, the V gene TRBV11-2, with 10 bases fitting TRBD1. From germline, CDR1 is SGHAT and CDR2 FQNNGV. This CDR3 has 14 amino acids. With V trimmed by 1 base and J by 7 bases, 4 bases remained unmatched. This chain's CDR3 is CASSLADRGLEQYF. The CDR3 DNA sequence: TGTGCCAGCAGCTTAGCCGACAGGGGGCTTGAGCAGTACTTC.

The chain couples TRBV10-1 to TRBJ2-7, with TRBD1 identical over 7 bases. The germline CDR1 and CDR2 sequences are WNHNN and SYGVQD (reference sequence). J gave up 1 base and V 2 bases, and 5 bases lay outside the gene matches. The length of the CDR3 is 15 residues. CDR3 nucleotide sequence: TGCGCCAGCAGTGAGGCTACGGGACAGTCCTACGAGCAGTACTTC. Translating it yields CASSEATGQSYEQYF.

This clone was seen more than once but under ten times. This rearrangement joins TRBV6-5 to TRBJ1-1; D uncertain. V was pared by 5 bases and J by 1 base, with 14 bases between. In germline, CDR1 is MNHEY, CDR2 SVGAGI. The CDR3 totals 15 residues. The CDR3 DNA reads as TGTGCCAGCAGTCTAGTTGCAGGTGCGAACACTGAAGCTTTCTTT. This sequence encodes CASSLVAGANTEAFF.

V is TRBV5-4 and J is TRBJ2-2, with TRBD1 matching over 7 bases. The CDR3 is 15 residues long. The trim removed 2 bases at V and 3 bases at J, leaving 4 bases unmatched. Germline values: CDR1 SGHNT, CDR2 YYREEE (reference sequence). The DNA of the CDR3 is TGTGCCAGCAGCTTACAGGGGTTGGACACCGGGGAGCTGTTTTTT. Translating gives CASSLQGLDTGELFF.

The rearrangement uses TRBV5-6 and TRBJ2-5; the match to TRBD2 covers 14 bases. This CDR3 contains 16 residues. Trimming at V came to 4 bases and at J to 5 bases, leaving 7 bases not matched to a gene. CDR1 and CDR2 from the germline V gene are SGHDT and YYEEEE. The CDR3 sequence: CASSLGTSGGHETQYF. In nucleotides, the CDR3 is TGTGCCAGCAGCCTTGGGACTAGCGGGGGTCACGAGACCCAGTACTTC.

Notes on this clone: The same CDR3 also results from other DNA sequences found in this sample. J is TRBJ1-2 and V is TRBV5-1; D not certain. The V end lost 0 bases, the J end lost 2 bases, and 8 bases lay between the germline ends. The CDR3 runs to 14 residues. The germline V gene encodes CDR1 SGHRS and CDR2 YFSETQ. The CDR3 loop reads CASSLATVNYGYTF. CDR3 nucleotide sequence: TGCGCCAGCAGCTTGGCGACCGTGAACTATGGCTACACCTTC.

This clone appeared once. This chain links TRBV5-1 with TRBJ2-3; D gene unclear. V dropped 4 bases and J dropped 2 bases, with 11 bases sitting between them. This CDR3 is built from 14 residues. From germline, CDR1 is SGHRS and CDR2 YFSETQ. The CDR3 region is CASSLWSSTDTQYF. CDR3 bases: TGCGCCAGCAGCCTTTGGTCATCCACAGATACGCAGTATTTT. Filled out from reference TRBV5-1 and TRBJ2-3, the complete variable domain reads KAGVTQTPRYLIKTRGQQVTLSCSPISGHRSVSWYQQTPGQGLQFLFEYFSETQRNKGNFPGRFSGRQFSNSRSEMNVSTLELGDSALYLCASSLWSSTDTQYFGPGTRLTVL.